Listed below are T cell receptor beta chains from one sample, sequenced in a study of beta chain features in type 1 diabetes. TCRdb's copy holds only in-frame clones and misses some; the assay was immunoSEQ multiplex PCR. The sample shows roughly 350,000 clones, 11% of them seen only once. Sequencing input: naive CD4+ T cells from blood. Receptors were obtained from a woman aged 25 to 39 in good health. Each CDR3 is given with its conserved first and last residue. The order of the fields is D gene, V gene, clone size, J gene, CDR3 protein, CDR3 DNA. A D gene is named only where the DNA matches it firmly. A row's size may be missing; if present it is once, few, many or a size class.

>TRBD2|TRBV5-1|once|TRBJ2-7
CASRTSGLLYEQYF
TGCGCCAGCCGGACTAGCGGGTTACTCTACGAGCAGTACTTC
>TRBD1|TRBV19|-|TRBJ2-7
CASSIGRGQYEQYF
TGTGCCAGTAGTATAGGAAGGGGGCAATACGAGCAGTACTTC
>TRBD2|TRBV27|-|TRBJ2-1
CASSSTTSGNYNEQFF
TGTGCCAGCAGTTCCACCACTAGCGGGAACTACAATGAGCAGTTCTTC
>-|TRBV14|-|TRBJ2-7
CASSQDGSFNEQYF
TGTGCCAGCAGCCAAGACGGGAGTTTCAACGAGCAGTACTTC
>-|TRBV7-3|-|TRBJ2-1
CASSFKGGNEQFF
TGTGCCAGCAGCTTTAAGGGCGGGAATGAGCAGTTCTTC
>-|TRBV28|-|TRBJ2-2
CASSLGRNTGELFF
TGTGCCAGTAGCCTGGGGAGGAACACCGGGGAGCTGTTTTTT
>TRBD2|TRBV29-1|few|TRBJ2-7
CSVSTSASSYEQYF
TGCAGCGTGTCAACTAGCGCGAGCTCCTACGAGCAGTACTTC
>-|TRBV28|few|TRBJ2-7
CASRSGSYEQYF
TGTGCCAGCAGGAGCGGGTCCTACGAGCAGTACTTC
>-|TRBV9|once|TRBJ2-7
CASSVDTNWPYEQYF
TGTGCCAGCAGCGTAGACACGAATTGGCCCTACGAGCAGTACTTC
>TRBD2|TRBV7-3|-|TRBJ2-5
CASSFSGTSGETQYF
TGTGCCAGCAGCTTCAGCGGGACTAGCGGAGAGACCCAGTACTTC
>TRBD1|TRBV27|-|TRBJ1-5
CASSERQGGQPQHF
TGTGCCAGCAGTGAACGACAGGGCGGTCAGCCCCAGCATTTT
>TRBD2|TRBV30|-|TRBJ2-1
CAWNVHGTSGRGSYNEQFF
TGTGCCTGGAACGTACACGGGACTAGCGGGAGAGGTTCCTACAATGAGCAGTTCTTC
>TRBD2|TRBV5-1|-|TRBJ2-1
CASMASGRGASYNEQFF
TGCGCCAGCATGGCTAGCGGGAGAGGAGCATCCTACAATGAGCAGTTCTTC
>-|TRBV15|few|TRBJ2-7
CATSRFPDGGCGYF
TGTGCCACCAGCAGATTCCCCGATGGGGGGTGTGGGTACTTC
>-|TRBV5-1|few|TRBJ1-1
CASSLISEMSAGGGAFF
TGCGCCAGCAGCTTAATATCCGAGATGTCTGCCGGCGGCGGGGCTTTCTTT
>TRBD1|TRBV30|-|TRBJ1-4
CAWNQPTGGGEKLFF
TGTGCCTGGAACCAGCCCACAGGGGGAGGCGAAAAACTGTTTTTT
>-|TRBV7-9|few|TRBJ2-2
CASSFEKVGSNTGELFF
TGTGCCAGCAGCTTTGAAAAGGTCGGGTCGAACACCGGGGAGCTGTTTTTT
>TRBD2|TRBV7-2|-|TRBJ2-1
CASSLVEREGPWQFF
TGTGCCAGCAGCTTAGTGGAGCGGGAGGGCCCTTGGCAGTTCTTC
>TRBD2|TRBV19|few|TRBJ2-2
CASSISGTSTGELFF
TGTGCCAGTAGTATATCTGGGACTAGCACCGGGGAGCTGTTTTTT
>-|TRBV19|-|TRBJ1-2
CASSASPRGYTF
TGTGCCAGTAGTGCCTCCCCTAGAGGCTACACCTTC
>-|TRBV5-1|few|TRBJ2-2
CASSWGLDYTGELFF
TGCGCCAGCAGCTGGGGACTGGACTACACCGGGGAGCTGTTTTTT
>-|TRBV6-4|-|TRBJ1-1
CASSWKGGSEAFF
TGTGCCAGCAGTTGGAAGGGGGGGTCGGAAGCTTTCTTT
>TRBD2|TRBV15|few|TRBJ2-7
CATSRDTGLAGGLHEQYF
TGTGCCACCAGCAGAGATACCGGACTAGCGGGAGGACTCCACGAGCAGTACTTC
>TRBD1|TRBV7-2|few|TRBJ2-5
CASTPGGGETQYF
TGTGCCAGTACTCCAGGGGGTGGAGAGACCCAGTACTTC
>-|TRBV19|few|TRBJ2-3
CASGRDWSTDTQYF
TGTGCCAGTGGCCGGGACTGGAGCACAGATACGCAGTATTTT
>-|TRBV7-2|-|TRBJ2-5
CASSLEQYAETQYF
TGTGCCAGCAGCTTAGAACAGTACGCAGAGACCCAGTACTTC
>-|TRBV6-5|few|TRBJ2-7
CASSYSRRQTYEQYF
TGTGCCAGCAGTTACTCACGCCGACAGACCTACGAGCAGTACTTC
>TRBD2|TRBV9|-|TRBJ2-7
CASSPRLATYEQYF
TGTGCCAGCAGCCCCCGACTAGCTACCTACGAGCAGTACTTC
>TRBD2|TRBV7-8|few|TRBJ2-7
CASSLTSGGTFEQYF
TGTGCCAGCAGCTTAACAAGCGGGGGAACTTTCGAGCAGTACTTC
>TRBD2|TRBV7-2|-|TRBJ2-2
CASSHGTRRTGELFF
TGTGCCAGCAGCCATGGGACTAGACGGACCGGGGAGCTGTTTTTT
>TRBD1|TRBV18|-|TRBJ2-7
CASSRDSSYEQYF
TGTGCCAGCTCACGGGACAGCTCCTACGAGCAGTACTTC
>-|TRBV5-1|-|TRBJ1-4
CASSAVNNEKLFF
TGCGCCAGCAGCGCGGTCAATAATGAAAAACTGTTTTTT
>TRBD2|TRBV27|once|TRBJ2-1
CASRKFPGGDNEQFF
TGTGCCAGCAGGAAATTCCCGGGAGGGGACAATGAGCAGTTCTTC
>-|TRBV29-1|few|TRBJ2-2
CSVGHYTGELFF
TGCAGCGTTGGGCATTACACCGGGGAGCTGTTTTTT
>-|TRBV28|-|TRBJ2-7
CASSLHQLADSYEQYF
TGTGCCAGCAGTTTACACCAGTTAGCCGACTCCTACGAGCAGTACTTC
>TRBD2|TRBV7-7|few|TRBJ2-1
CASTPGLAGVDEQFF
TGTGCCTCGACACCTGGACTAGCGGGAGTGGATGAGCAGTTCTTC
>-|TRBV4-1|few|TRBJ2-2
CASSREVGQDTGELFF
TGCGCCAGCAGCCGAGAGGTGGGACAAGACACCGGGGAGCTGTTTTTT
>-|TRBV9|-|TRBJ2-1
CASSVAGTSYNEQFF
TGTGCCAGCAGCGTCGCGGGTACCTCCTACAATGAGCAGTTCTTC
>-|TRBV29-1|few|TRBJ1-2
CSVEDPGSNYGYTF
TGCAGCGTTGAAGATCCGGGTTCTAACTATGGCTACACCTTC
>TRBD2|TRBV7-9|-|TRBJ2-7
CASSLAGRLAGAYYEQYF
TGTGCCAGCAGCTTAGCAGGCCGACTAGCGGGCGCCTACTACGAGCAGTACTTC
>-|TRBV2|-|TRBJ1-4
CASSEGARTNEKLFF
TGTGCCAGCAGTGAGGGGGCGCGGACTAATGAAAAACTGTTTTTT
>TRBD2|TRBV28|-|TRBJ2-7
CASRTKLAPNYEQYF
TGTGCCAGCAGAACCAAACTAGCGCCCAACTACGAGCAGTACTTC
>TRBD1|TRBV7-9|-|TRBJ1-2
CASSLVGQGSYGYTF
TGTGCCAGCAGCTTAGTGGGACAGGGGTCCTATGGCTACACCTTC
>-|TRBV9|-|TRBJ2-1
CASSVSASYNEQFF
TGTGCCAGCAGCGTCTCCGCTAGTTACAATGAGCAGTTCTTC
>TRBD2|TRBV4-3|few|TRBJ2-3
CASSQVAGVTDTQYF
TGCGCCAGCAGCCAAGTTGCGGGGGTCACAGATACGCAGTATTTT
>-|TRBV9|-|TRBJ2-7
CASSVGGPNENEQYF
TGTGCCAGCAGCGTAGGTGGGCCAAACGAGAACGAGCAGTACTTC
>-|TRBV2|-|TRBJ2-3
CASKARLGPGAIDTQYF
TGTGCCAGCAAGGCCCGCCTCGGGCCGGGAGCTATAGATACGCAGTATTTT
>TRBD1|TRBV7-8|-|TRBJ1-2
CASSSQGTGDGYTF
TGTGCCAGCAGCTCCCAGGGGACAGGGGATGGCTACACCTTC
>-|TRBV5-1|-|TRBJ2-1
CASSISTGHPNREQFF
TGCGCCAGCAGCATTTCTACAGGGCACCCGAATCGTGAGCAGTTCTTC
>-|TRBV7-9|-|TRBJ2-7
CASSFNDISYEQYF
TGTGCCAGCAGCTTTAATGACATCTCCTACGAGCAGTACTTC